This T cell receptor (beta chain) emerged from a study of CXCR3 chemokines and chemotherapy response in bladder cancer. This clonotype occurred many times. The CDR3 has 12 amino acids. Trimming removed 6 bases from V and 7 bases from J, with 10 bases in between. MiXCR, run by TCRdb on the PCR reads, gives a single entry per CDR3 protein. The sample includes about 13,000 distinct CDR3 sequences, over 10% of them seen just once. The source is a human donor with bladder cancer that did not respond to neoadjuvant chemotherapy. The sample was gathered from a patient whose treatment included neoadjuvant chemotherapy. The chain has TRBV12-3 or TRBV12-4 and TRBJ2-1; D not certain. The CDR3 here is CASRGFGNEQFF. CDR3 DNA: TGTGCCAGCAGGGGCTTCGGAAATGAGCAGTTCTTC.